This is a list of T cell receptor beta chains from one sample in a study of shared clonotypes between healthy human individuals. Method: immunoSEQ multiplex PCR; TCRdb's copy keeps in-frame clones and lacks some. Here the sample spans about 2,100,000 clones, roughly 91% being singletons. Sequenced: naive CD8+ T cells from PBMCs. These receptors originate from a man between 18 and 35 years old in good health. Some clones in this sample may be carry-over from other donors' samples. The CDR3 runs from the conserved cysteine through the conserved F or W. D genes are given only for firm matches. Clone size is not always given. Where it is, it says once, few, many or a class for expanded clones.

NA	TRBV7-9	TRBJ1-1	NA	TGTGCCAGCAGTAAAACCTTAGGGGGGACTGAAGCTTTCTTT	CASSKTLGGTEAFF
NA	TRBV7-9	TRBJ1-2	NA	TGTGCCAGCAGCTTAGACTATAGGGCAGATGAGGGGTATGGCTACACCTTC	CASSLDYRADEGYGYTF
NA	TRBV7-9	TRBJ2-2	NA	TGTGCCAGCAGCTTTGGGGGGCCCGGGGAGCTGTTTTTT	CASSFGGPGELFF
once	TRBV19	TRBJ1-1	NA	TGTGCCAGTAGTATACTCCCGGCGACTGAAGCTTTCTTT	CASSILPATEAFF
NA	TRBV7-6	TRBJ2-2	TRBD2	TGTGCCAGCAGCCAGGCAACAGCGGGATGGACCGGGGAGCTGTTTTTT	CASSQATAGWTGELFF
NA	TRBV19	TRBJ2-2	NA	TGTGCCAGTAGTATTGGAGGCGCGAACACCGGGGAGCTGTTTTTT	CASSIGGANTGELFF
NA	TRBV25-1	TRBJ2-3	TRBD1	TGTGCCAGCGGGGAACCGGGACAGGGGGTGTACAGCACAGATACGCAGTATTTT	CASGEPGQGVYSTDTQYF
NA	TRBV11-2	TRBJ1-2	TRBD1	TGTGCCAGCAGCTCTGCCGGGACAGGGGGCGGCTACACCTTC	CASSSAGTGGGYTF
NA	TRBV11-2	TRBJ2-7	NA	TGTGCCAGCAGCTTGGCCCACTACGAGCAGTACTTC	CASSLAHYEQYF
NA	TRBV9	TRBJ2-3	NA	TGTGCCAGCAGCCACCCGACAGGCCCCGACACCGATACGCAGTATTTT	CASSHPTGPDTDTQYF
NA	TRBV7-9	TRBJ2-7	TRBD1	TGTGCCAGCAGCCCAGGGGGCTACGAGCAGTACTTC	CASSPGGYEQYF
NA	TRBV11-2	TRBJ2-5	NA	TGTGCCAGCAGCTTAGGCGTGGAGACCCAGTACTTC	CASSLGVETQYF
NA	TRBV5-4	TRBJ2-3	NA	TGTGCCAGCAGCGCGAGGGGGACCTCAAATACGCAGTATTTT	CASSARGTSNTQYF
NA	TRBV28	TRBJ2-1	TRBD1	TGTGCCGCCGGGACAGGGGGCGGACCTCACGAGCAATATAGTGAGCAGTTCTTC	CAAGTGGGPHEQYSEQFF
NA	TRBV11-2	TRBJ2-7	TRBD2	TGTGCCAGCAAAGCCGGGGGGAGCTACGAGCAGTACTTC	CASKAGGSYEQYF
NA	TRBV14	TRBJ1-1	NA	TGTGCCAGCAGCCCCCTGGGTGGGCACACTGAAGCTTTCTTT	CASSPLGGHTEAFF
NA	TRBV28	TRBJ2-1	NA	TGTGCCAGCAGCCACAGGGCAAGGGGGAGCGTATACAATGAGCAGTTCTTC	CASSHRARGSVYNEQFF
NA	TRBV5-4	TRBJ1-2	NA	TGTGCCAGCGGTCGTGGGGGGCTAGGAGATGGCTACACCTTC	CASGRGGLGDGYTF
NA	TRBV5-8	TRBJ1-2	NA	TGTGCCAGCAGCTTGGCTGGGGGTGGCTATGGCTACACCTTC	CASSLAGGGYGYTF
NA	TRBV18	TRBJ2-7	TRBD1	TGTGCCAGCTCACCGGGTGGGACAGGCTACGAGCAGTACTTC	CASSPGGTGYEQYF
NA	TRBV4-1	TRBJ2-1	NA	TGCGCCAGCAGCCAGGGACCCCTGGGATGGGGTGAGCAGTTCTTC	CASSQGPLGWGEQFF
few	TRBV5-4	TRBJ2-7	TRBD1	TGTGCCAGCAGCTTGGAGGGACAGAACTACGAGCAGTACTTC	CASSLEGQNYEQYF
NA	TRBV30	TRBJ2-5	TRBD2	TGTGCCTGGAACGGTGTTAGCGGGAGGGCCGGGGAGACCCAGTACTTC	CAWNGVSGRAGETQYF
NA	TRBV4-3	TRBJ2-7	TRBD2	TGCGCCAGCAGCCCAGGGACTAGCGGGATTTACGAGCAGTACTTC	CASSPGTSGIYEQYF
NA	TRBV6-1	TRBJ2-7	NA	TGTGCCAGCAGTGAAACTCGGGCAGGCAGCTACGAGCAGTACTTC	CASSETRAGSYEQYF
NA	TRBV9	TRBJ1-2	NA	TGTGCCAGCAGCGTAGGCAGCGCTCCTAACTATGGCTACACCTTC	CASSVGSAPNYGYTF
once	TRBV14	TRBJ2-6	TRBD1	TGTGCCAGCTTTACCGGGACAGGGGCAACTGGGGCCAACGTCCTGACTTTC	CASFTGTGATGANVLTF
few	TRBV11-1	TRBJ1-1	NA	TGTGCCAGCAGCTTAGTTCTGAACACTGAAGCTTTCTTT	CASSLVLNTEAFF
NA	TRBV5-6	TRBJ2-7	TRBD2	TGTGCCAGCAGCTTGGGGACTAGCGGGCTCGGGCAGTACTTC	CASSLGTSGLGQYF
NA	TRBV11-1	TRBJ2-3	TRBD1	TGTGCCAGCAGCTTAAGGACAGGGGTCCGGGATACGCAGTATTTT	CASSLRTGVRDTQYF
once	TRBV15	TRBJ1-4	TRBD1	TGTGCCACCAGCAGAGGACAGGGCAAGGTCGGTGAAAAACTGTTTTTT	CATSRGQGKVGEKLFF
NA	TRBV7-8	TRBJ2-7	NA	TGTGCCAGCAGCTTAGCGAGGGGCGGCGGCGCTCAGGACTACGAGCAGTACTTC	CASSLARGGGAQDYEQYF
few	TRBV27	TRBJ1-1	NA	TGTGCCAGCAGTCCTAGGGTACACGCTGAAGCTTTCTTT	CASSPRVHAEAFF
few	TRBV9	TRBJ2-7	TRBD1	TGTGCCAGCAGCTCGCTACAGACAGGGGGCGAGCAGTACTTC	CASSSLQTGGEQYF
NA	TRBV9	TRBJ2-1	TRBD2	TGTGCCAGCAGCGTAGAGGGTAGCGGGAACGGCAATGAGCAGTTCTTC	CASSVEGSGNGNEQFF
NA	TRBV7-9	TRBJ2-7	TRBD1	TGTGCCAGCAGCTTACCACCGGGACAGGCCCCCGAGCAGTACTTC	CASSLPPGQAPEQYF
NA	TRBV4-3	TRBJ2-2	NA	TGCGCCAGCACCCGGTCCAACCCTGGGAGCGGGGAGCTGTTTTTT	CASTRSNPGSGELFF
NA	TRBV28	TRBJ1-2	TRBD1	TGTGCCAGCAGTTTATCCCGGGACAGTTGGGTATGGGGCTACACCTTC	CASSLSRDSWVWGYTF
once	TRBV28	TRBJ2-2	TRBD2	TGTGCCAGCAGTAGCGGGGGGCGGGACGGGGAGCTGTTTTTT	CASSSGGRDGELFF
NA	TRBV28	TRBJ2-1	NA	TGTGCCAGCAGTTTAGGCGGGAACTACAATGAGCAGTTCTTC	CASSLGGNYNEQFF
NA	TRBV6-4	TRBJ2-7	NA	TGTGCCAGCACTGCTAGAGGGGAAGGGGAGGCGAACGAGCAGTACTTC	CASTARGEGEANEQYF
NA	TRBV9	TRBJ2-7	NA	TGTGCCAGCAGCGCCAGCGAGGCCTACGAGCAGTACTTC	CASSASEAYEQYF
NA	TRBV27	TRBJ2-7	TRBD1	TGTGCCAGCAGTTTTAGGGACAGGACCTACGAGCAGTACTTC	CASSFRDRTYEQYF
NA	TRBV6-1	TRBJ2-7	TRBD1	TGTGCCAGCAGTGCGACAGGGTTTTCCTACGAGCAGTACTTC	CASSATGFSYEQYF
NA	TRBV7-9	TRBJ2-1	NA	TGTGCCAGCAGCTTCATCCGGGAGCCGTTCTTC	CASSFIREPFF
NA	TRBV29-1	TRBJ2-1	NA	TGCAGCGTTGTATGGGCTTACAATGAGCAGTTCTTC	CSVVWAYNEQFF
NA	TRBV5-6	TRBJ2-1	NA	TGTGCCAGCAGCTCCTTACCCCAGGGCGAGCAGTTCTTC	CASSSLPQGEQFF
NA	TRBV27	TRBJ2-5	TRBD2	TGTGCCAGCGGAACACCGGGACTAGCGGGAGAGAAGACCCAGTACTTC	CASGTPGLAGEKTQYF
NA	TRBV9	TRBJ2-7	TRBD1	TGTGCCAGCAGCTTGGGACAGGGGGCCTACGAGCAGTACTTC	CASSLGQGAYEQYF
NA	TRBV19	TRBJ2-7	TRBD1	TGTGCCAGTACCCAAAGACAGGGCGACGAGCAGTACTTC	CASTQRQGDEQYF
once	TRBV4-1	TRBJ2-5	NA	TGCGCCAGCAGTTCCCGGGGCTTTCAAGAGACCCAGTACTTC	CASSSRGFQETQYF
NA	TRBV27	TRBJ2-7	NA	TGTGCCAGCAGGGTTACGAGGTTTAACTCCTACGAGCAGTACTTC	CASRVTRFNSYEQYF
NA	TRBV5-1	TRBJ2-7	TRBD2	TGCGCCAGCAGCTTGACTAGCGGTGGTCCGGAGCAGTACTTC	CASSLTSGGPEQYF
once	TRBV14	TRBJ2-7	TRBD2	TGTGCCAGCAGCCAAGATTACCCTAGCGGAGAGTATAAGGTCTACGAGCAGTACTTC	CASSQDYPSGEYKVYEQYF
NA	TRBV13	TRBJ2-2	TRBD1	TGTGCCAGCAGCTTAGGAGGGGGCCGCACCGGGGAGCTGTTTTTT	CASSLGGGRTGELFF
NA	TRBV7-9	TRBJ2-3	NA	TGTGCCAGCAGCTTGACAGCCACAGATACGCAGTATTTT	CASSLTATDTQYF
NA	TRBV14	TRBJ1-2	TRBD1	TGTGCCAGCAGCCAAGACAGGGGGCTTTTTTACTATGGCTACACCTTC	CASSQDRGLFYYGYTF
NA	TRBV27	TRBJ2-7	TRBD2	TGTGCCAGCAGTTTATCGCGGGGCGGGAGGGCTTACGAGCAGTACTTC	CASSLSRGGRAYEQYF
NA	TRBV6-6	TRBJ2-7	NA	TGTGCCAGCAGTTCCCCCAAGGGGCCGGGGGAGCAGTACTTC	CASSSPKGPGEQYF